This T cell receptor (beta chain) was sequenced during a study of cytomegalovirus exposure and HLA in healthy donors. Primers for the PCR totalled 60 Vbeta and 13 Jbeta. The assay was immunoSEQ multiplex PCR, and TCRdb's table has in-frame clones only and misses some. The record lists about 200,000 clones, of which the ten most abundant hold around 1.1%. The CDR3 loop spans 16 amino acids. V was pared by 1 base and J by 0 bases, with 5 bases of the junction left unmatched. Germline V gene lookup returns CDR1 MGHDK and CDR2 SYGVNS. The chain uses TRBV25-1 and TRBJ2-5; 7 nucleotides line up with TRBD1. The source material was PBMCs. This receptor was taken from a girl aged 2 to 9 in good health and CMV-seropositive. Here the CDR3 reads CASSESSGGNQETQYF. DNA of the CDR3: TGTGCCAGCAGTGAATCTTCAGGGGGAAACCAAGAGACCCAGTACTTC. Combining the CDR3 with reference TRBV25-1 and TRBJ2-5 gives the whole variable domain EADIYQTPRYLVIGTGKKITLECSQTMGHDKMYWYQQDPGMELHLIHYSYGVNSTEKGDLSSESTVSRIRTEHFPLTLESARPSHTSQYLCASSESSGGNQETQYFGPGTRLLVL.